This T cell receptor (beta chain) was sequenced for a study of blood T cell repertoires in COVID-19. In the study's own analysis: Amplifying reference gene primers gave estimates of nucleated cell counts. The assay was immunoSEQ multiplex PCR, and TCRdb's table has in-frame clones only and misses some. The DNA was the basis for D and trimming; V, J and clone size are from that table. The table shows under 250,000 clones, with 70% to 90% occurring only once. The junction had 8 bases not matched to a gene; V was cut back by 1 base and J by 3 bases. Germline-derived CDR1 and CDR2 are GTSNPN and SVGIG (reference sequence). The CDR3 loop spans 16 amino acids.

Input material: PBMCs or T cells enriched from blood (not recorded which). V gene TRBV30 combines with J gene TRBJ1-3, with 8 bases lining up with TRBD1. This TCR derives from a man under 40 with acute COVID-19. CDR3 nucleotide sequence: TGTGCCTGGAGTGCGAGGACAGGGATAGGTGGAAACACCATATATTTT. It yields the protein CAWSARTGIGGNTIYF.